The clone carrying this T cell receptor (beta chain) came up a few times. V dropped 2 bases and J dropped 0; count of bases not matched to a gene: 4. The CDR3 consists of 16 residues. Germline CDR1 and CDR2: SGHRS and YFSETQ. The data belong to a study of cytomegalovirus exposure and HLA in healthy donors. Primers for the PCR totalled 60 Vbeta and 13 Jbeta. Profiled with immunoSEQ multiplex PCR; TCRdb holds only in-frame clones, not every one. Counted here are about 200,000 clones, 80% to 85% occurring once; the ten biggest clones make up around 3%. The genes are TRBV5-1 and TRBJ2-1, with TRBD2 matching over 8 bases. The source is a woman between 40 and 50 years old in good health and CMV-seronegative. The sequenced sample was PBMCs. The CDR3 spells CASSLTSGSSYNEQFF. DNA for the CDR3: TGCGCCAGCAGCTTAACTAGCGGAAGCTCCTACAATGAGCAGTTCTTC.